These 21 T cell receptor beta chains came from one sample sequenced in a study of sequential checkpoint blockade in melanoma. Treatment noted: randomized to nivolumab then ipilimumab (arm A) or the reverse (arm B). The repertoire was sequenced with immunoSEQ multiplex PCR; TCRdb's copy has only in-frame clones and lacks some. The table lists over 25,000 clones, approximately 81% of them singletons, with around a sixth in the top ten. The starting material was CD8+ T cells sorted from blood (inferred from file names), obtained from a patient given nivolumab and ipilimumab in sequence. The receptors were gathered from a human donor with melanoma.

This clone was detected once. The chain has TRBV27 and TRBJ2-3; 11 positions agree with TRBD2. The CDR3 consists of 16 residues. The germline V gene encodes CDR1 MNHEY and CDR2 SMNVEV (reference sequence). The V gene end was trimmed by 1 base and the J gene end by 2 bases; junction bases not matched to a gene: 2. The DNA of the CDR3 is TGTGCCAGCAGTTTATTAGCGGGGGGGCCCACAGATACGCAGTATTTT. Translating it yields CASSLLAGGPTDTQYF.

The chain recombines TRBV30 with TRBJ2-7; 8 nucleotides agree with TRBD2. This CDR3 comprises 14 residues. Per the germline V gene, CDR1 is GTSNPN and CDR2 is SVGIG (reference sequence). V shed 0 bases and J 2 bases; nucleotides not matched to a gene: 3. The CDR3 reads CAWSVVGGAYEQYF. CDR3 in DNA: TGTGCCTGGAGTGTAGTCGGGGGGGCCTACGAGCAGTACTTC.

The CDR3 here is CASRRADHNEQFF. CDR3 sequence (DNA): TGTGCCAGCAGGAGGGCCGATCACAATGAGCAGTTCTTC. The chain uses TRBV28 and TRBJ2-1; the D gene is possibly TRBD2 (5 bases). The CDR3 runs to 13 residues. Trimming shortened V by 6 bases and J by 5 bases, and 11 bases separated the two germline ends. From germline, CDR1 is MDHEN and CDR2 SYDVKM.

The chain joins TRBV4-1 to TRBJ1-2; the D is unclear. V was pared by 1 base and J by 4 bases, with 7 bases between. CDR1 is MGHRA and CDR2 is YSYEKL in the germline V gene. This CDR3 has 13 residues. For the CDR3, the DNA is TGCGCCAGCAGCCAAGGAACAAGCTATGGCTACACCTTC. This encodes CASSQGTSYGYTF.

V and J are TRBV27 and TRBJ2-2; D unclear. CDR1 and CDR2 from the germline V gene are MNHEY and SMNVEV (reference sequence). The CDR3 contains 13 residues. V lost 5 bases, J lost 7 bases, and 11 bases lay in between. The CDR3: CASSGVRGGELFF. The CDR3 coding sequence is TGTGCCAGCAGTGGAGTCCGAGGCGGGGAGCTGTTTTTT.

CDR3 residues: CASSVEGSFPDTQYF. CDR3 DNA: TGCGCCAGCAGCGTTGAGGGATCCTTTCCGGATACGCAGTATTTT. The J gene is TRBJ2-3, the V gene TRBV5-1, with D possibly TRBD2 on 5 matching bases. V lost 4 bases to trimming and J lost 6 bases, with 18 bases between them. The germline CDR1 and CDR2 sequences are SGHRS and YFSETQ. The CDR3 totals 15 residues. The whole variable domain, filled in from reference TRBV5-1 and TRBJ2-3, reads KAGVTQTPRYLIKTRGQQVTLSCSPISGHRSVSWYQQTPGQGLQFLFEYFSETQRNKGNFPGRFSGRQFSNSRSEMNVSTLELGDSALYLCASSVEGSFPDTQYFGPGTRLTVL.

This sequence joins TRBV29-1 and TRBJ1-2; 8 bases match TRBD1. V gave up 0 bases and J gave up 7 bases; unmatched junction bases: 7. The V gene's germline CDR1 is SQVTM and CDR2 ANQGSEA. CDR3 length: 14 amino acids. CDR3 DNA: TGCAGCGTTGAAGATCATGACAGGGGATCTGGCTACACCTTC. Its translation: CSVEDHDRGSGYTF.

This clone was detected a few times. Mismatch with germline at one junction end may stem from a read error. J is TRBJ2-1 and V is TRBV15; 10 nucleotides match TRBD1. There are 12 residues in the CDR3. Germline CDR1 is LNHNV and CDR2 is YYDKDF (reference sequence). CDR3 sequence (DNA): TGTGCCACCAGCAGATCCCGGGACAGGGGAATCTTC. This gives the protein CATSRSRDRGIF.

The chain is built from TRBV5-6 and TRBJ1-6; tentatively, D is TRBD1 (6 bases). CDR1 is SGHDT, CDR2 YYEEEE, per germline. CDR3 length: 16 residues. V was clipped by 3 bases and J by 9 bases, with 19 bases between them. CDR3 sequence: CASSYEVGGIGSPLHF. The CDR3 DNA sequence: TGTGCCAGCAGCTACGAGGTAGGGGGAATCGGTTCACCCCTCCACTTT.

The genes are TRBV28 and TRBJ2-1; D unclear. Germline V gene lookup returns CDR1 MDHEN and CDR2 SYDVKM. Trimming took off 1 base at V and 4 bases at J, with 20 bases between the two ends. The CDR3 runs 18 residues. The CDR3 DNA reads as TGTGCCAGCAGTTTATCTCTAGAGCGACTGATGTCGTACAATGAGCAGTTCTTC. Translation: CASSLSLERLMSYNEQFF.

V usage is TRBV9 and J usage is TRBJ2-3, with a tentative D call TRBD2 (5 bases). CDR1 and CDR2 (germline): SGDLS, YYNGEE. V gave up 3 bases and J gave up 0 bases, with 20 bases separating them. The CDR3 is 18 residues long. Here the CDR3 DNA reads TGTGCCAGCAGCGCGGAGGTGGAATTAGCGTCTAGCACAGATACGCAGTATTTT. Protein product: CASSAEVELASSTDTQYF.

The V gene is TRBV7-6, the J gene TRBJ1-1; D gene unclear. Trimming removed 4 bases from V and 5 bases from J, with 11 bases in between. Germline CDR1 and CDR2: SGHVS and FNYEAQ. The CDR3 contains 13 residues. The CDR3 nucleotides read TGTGCCAGCAGCTATAGGACTGGGACTGAAGCTTTCTTT. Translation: CASSYRTGTEAFF.

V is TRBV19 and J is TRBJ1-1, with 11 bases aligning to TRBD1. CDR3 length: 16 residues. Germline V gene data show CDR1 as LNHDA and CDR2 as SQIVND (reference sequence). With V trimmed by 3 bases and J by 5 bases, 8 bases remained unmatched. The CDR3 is CASSIRDRGYRTEAFF. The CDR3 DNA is TGTGCCAGTAGTATCCGGGACAGGGGGTATAGGACTGAAGCTTTCTTT.

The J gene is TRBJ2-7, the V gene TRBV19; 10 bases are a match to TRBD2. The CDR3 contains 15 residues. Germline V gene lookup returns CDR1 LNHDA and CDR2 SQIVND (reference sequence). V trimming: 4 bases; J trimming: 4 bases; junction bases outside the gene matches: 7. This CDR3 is CASSSRPSGRYEQYF. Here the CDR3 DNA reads TGTGCCAGTAGTAGCAGGCCTAGCGGGAGATACGAGCAGTACTTC.

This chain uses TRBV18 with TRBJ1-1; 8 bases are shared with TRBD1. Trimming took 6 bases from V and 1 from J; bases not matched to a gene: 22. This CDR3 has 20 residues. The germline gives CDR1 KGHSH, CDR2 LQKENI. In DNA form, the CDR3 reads TGTGCCAGCTCCCGCGAGGGGCTTTTCAGGGGGCGCCTCCCGAACACTGAAGCTTTCTTT. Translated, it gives CASSREGLFRGRLPNTEAFF.

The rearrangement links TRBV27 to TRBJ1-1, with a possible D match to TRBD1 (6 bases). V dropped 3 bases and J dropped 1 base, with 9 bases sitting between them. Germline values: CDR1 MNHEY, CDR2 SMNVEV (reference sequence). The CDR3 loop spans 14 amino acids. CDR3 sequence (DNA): TGTGCCAGCAGTTTCTGGGGGCCGAACACTGAAGCTTTCTTT. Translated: CASSFWGPNTEAFF.

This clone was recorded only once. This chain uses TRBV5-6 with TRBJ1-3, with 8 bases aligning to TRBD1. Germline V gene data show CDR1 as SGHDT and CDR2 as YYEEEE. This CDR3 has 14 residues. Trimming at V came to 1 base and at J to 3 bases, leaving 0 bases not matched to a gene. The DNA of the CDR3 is TGTGCCAGCAGCTTGACAGGGGGTGGAAACACCATATATTTT. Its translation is CASSLTGGGNTIYF.

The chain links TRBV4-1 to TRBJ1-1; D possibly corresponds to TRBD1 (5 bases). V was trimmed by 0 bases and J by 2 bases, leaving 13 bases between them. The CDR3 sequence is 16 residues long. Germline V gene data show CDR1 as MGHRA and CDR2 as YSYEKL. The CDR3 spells CASSQDPPGTNTEAFF. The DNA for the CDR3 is TGCGCCAGCAGCCAAGACCCCCCAGGGACTAACACTGAAGCTTTCTTT.

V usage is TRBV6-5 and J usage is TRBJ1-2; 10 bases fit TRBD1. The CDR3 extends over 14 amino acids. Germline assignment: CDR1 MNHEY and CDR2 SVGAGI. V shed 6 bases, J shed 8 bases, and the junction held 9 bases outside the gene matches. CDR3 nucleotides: TGTGCCAGCAGCGGGGGGGACAGGGGTTGGGGCTACACCTTC. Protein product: CASSGGDRGWGYTF.

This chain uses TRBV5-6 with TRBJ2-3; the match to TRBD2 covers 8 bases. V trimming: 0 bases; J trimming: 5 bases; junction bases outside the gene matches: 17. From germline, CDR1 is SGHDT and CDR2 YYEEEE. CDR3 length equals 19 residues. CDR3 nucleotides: TGTGCCAGCAGCTTGGTATTGGCTAGCGGGCAACTTAGGGTAGATACGCAGTATTTT. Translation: CASSLVLASGQLRVDTQYF.

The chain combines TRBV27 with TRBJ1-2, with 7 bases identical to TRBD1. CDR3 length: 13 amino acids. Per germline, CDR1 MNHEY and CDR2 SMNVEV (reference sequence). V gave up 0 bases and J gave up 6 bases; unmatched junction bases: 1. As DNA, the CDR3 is TGTGCCAGCAGTTTATCAGGGGGCCATGGCTACACCTTC. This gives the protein CASSLSGGHGYTF.